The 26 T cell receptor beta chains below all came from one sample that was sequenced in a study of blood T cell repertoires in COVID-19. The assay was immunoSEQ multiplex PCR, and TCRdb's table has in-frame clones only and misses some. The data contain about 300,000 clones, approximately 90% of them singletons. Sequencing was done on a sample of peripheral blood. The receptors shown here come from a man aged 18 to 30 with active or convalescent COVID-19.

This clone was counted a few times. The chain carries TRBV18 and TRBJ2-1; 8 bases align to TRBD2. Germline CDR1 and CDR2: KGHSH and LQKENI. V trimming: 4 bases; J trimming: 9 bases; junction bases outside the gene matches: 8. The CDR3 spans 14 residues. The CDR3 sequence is CASSLYQRETEQFF. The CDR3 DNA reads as TGTGCCAGCTCACTCTACCAGCGGGAGACTGAGCAGTTCTTC.

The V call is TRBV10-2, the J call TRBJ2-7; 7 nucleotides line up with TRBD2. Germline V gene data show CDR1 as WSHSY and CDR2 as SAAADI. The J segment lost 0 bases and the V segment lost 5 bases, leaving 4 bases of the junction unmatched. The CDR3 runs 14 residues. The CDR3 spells CASSPAGSSYEQYF. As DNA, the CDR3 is TGCGCCAGCAGTCCAGCGGGAAGCTCCTACGAGCAGTACTTC.

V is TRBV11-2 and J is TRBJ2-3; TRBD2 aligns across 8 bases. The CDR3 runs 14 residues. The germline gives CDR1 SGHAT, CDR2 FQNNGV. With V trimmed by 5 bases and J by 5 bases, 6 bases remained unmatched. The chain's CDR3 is CASSPGTSLDTQYF. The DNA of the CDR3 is TGTGCCAGCAGCCCGGGGACTAGTTTAGATACGCAGTATTTT.

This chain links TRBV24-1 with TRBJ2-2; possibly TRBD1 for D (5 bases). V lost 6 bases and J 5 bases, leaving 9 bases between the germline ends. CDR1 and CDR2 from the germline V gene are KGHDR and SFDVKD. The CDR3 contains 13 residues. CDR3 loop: CATSSGWTGELFF. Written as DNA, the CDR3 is TGTGCCACCAGTTCAGGGTGGACCGGGGAGCTGTTTTTT.

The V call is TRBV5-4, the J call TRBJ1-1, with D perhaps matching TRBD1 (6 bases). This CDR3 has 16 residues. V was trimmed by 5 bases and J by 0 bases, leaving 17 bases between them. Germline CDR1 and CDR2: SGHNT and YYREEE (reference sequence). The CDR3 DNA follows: TGTGCCAGCAGTGGAGAACCGGGACAACTGAACACTGAAGCTTTCTTT. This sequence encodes CASSGEPGQLNTEAFF. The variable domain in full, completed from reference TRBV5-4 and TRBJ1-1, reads ETGVTQSPTHLIKTRGQQVTLRCSSQSGHNTVSWYQQALGQGPQFIFQYYREEENGRGNFPPRFSGLQFPNYSSELNVNALELDDSALYLCASSGEPGQLNTEAFFGQGTRLTVV.

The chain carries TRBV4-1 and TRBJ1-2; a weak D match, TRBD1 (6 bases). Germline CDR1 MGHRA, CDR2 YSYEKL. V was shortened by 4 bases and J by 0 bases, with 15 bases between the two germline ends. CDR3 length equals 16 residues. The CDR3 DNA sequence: TGCGCCAGCAGCCCGGACAGAGCGCACACTAACTATGGCTACACCTTC. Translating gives CASSPDRAHTNYGYTF.

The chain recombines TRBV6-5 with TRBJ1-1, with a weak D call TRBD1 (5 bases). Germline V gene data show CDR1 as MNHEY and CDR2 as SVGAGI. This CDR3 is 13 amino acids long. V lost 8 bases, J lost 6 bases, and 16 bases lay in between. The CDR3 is CASARGLYAEAFF. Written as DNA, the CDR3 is TGTGCCAGCGCCCGGGGGTTGTACGCTGAAGCTTTCTTT.

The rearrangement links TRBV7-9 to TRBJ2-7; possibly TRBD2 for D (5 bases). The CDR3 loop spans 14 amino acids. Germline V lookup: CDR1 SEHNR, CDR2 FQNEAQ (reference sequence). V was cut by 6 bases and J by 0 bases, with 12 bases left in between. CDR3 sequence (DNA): TGTGCCAGCAGGAATACCGGGATCTCCTACGAGCAGTACTTC. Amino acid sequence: CASRNTGISYEQYF. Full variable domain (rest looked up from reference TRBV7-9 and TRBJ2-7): DTGVSQNPRHKITKRGQNVTFRCDPISEHNRLYWYRQTLGQGPEFLTYFQNEAQLEKSRLLSDRFSAERPKGSFSTLEIQRTEQGDSAMYLCASRNTGISYEQYFGPGTRLTVT.

This CDR3 is CASSFSVNRGRSEKLFF. CDR3 nucleotide sequence: TGTGCCAGCAGTTTTTCAGTTAACAGGGGAAGGAGTGAAAAACTGTTTTTT. The gene calls are TRBV28 and TRBJ1-4, with 7 bases aligning to TRBD1. V was clipped by 3 bases and J by 7 bases; unmatched bases: 14. CDR1 is MDHEN and CDR2 is SYDVKM in the germline V gene. The CDR3 sequence is 17 residues long.

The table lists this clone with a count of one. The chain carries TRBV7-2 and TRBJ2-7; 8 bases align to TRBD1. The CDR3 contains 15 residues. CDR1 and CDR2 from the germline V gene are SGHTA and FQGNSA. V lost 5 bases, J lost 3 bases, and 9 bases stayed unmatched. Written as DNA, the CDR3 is TGTGCCAGCAGCCCACGGGACAGGAGACTCTACGAGCAGTACTTC. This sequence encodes CASSPRDRRLYEQYF.

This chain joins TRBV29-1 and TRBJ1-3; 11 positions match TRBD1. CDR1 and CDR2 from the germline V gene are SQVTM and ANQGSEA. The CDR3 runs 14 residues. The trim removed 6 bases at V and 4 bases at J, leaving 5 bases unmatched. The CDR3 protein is CSVGQGAAGNTIYF. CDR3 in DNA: TGCAGCGTAGGACAGGGGGCGGCGGGAAACACCATATATTTT.

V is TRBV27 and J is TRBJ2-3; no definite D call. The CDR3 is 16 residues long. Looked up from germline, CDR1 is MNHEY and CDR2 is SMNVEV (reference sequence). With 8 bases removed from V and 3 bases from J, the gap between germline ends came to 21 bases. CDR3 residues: CASGSLAVVGTDTQYF. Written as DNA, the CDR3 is TGTGCCAGCGGCTCATTGGCCGTTGTTGGTACAGATACGCAGTATTTT.

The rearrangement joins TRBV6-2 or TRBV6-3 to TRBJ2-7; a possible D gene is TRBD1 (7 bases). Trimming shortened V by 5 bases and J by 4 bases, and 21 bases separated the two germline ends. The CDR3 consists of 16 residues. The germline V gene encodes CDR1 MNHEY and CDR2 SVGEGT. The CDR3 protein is CASSGGRDRTLYEQYF. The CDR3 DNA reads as TGTGCCAGCAGTGGTGGGCGGGACAGAACCTTATACGAGCAGTACTTC.

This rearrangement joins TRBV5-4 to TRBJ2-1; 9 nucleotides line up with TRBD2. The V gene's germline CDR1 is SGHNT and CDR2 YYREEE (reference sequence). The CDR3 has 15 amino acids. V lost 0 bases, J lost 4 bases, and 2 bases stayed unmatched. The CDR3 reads CASSLGSGGYNEQFF. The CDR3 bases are TGTGCCAGCAGCTTGGGTAGCGGGGGTTACAATGAGCAGTTCTTC.

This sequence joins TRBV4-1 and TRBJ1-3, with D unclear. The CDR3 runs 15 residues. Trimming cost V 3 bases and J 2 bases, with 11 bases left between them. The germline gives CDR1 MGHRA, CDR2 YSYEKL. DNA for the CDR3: TGCGCCAGCAGCCAGGTTCCTGGAGCTGGAAACACCATATATTTT. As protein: CASSQVPGAGNTIYF.

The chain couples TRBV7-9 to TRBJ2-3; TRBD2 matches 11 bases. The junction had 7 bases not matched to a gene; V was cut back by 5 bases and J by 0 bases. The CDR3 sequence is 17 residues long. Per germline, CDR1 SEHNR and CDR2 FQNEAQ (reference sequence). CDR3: CASSQPLAGGSTDTQYF. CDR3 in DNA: TGTGCCAGCAGCCAACCCCTAGCGGGGGGCAGCACAGATACGCAGTATTTT.

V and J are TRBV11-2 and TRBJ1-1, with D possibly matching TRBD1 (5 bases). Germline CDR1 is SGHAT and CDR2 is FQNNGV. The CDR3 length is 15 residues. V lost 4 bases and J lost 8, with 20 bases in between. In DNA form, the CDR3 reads TGTGCCAGCAGCTCCAGATCCCGGGACTACAGGGAAGCTTTCTTT. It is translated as CASSSRSRDYREAFF.

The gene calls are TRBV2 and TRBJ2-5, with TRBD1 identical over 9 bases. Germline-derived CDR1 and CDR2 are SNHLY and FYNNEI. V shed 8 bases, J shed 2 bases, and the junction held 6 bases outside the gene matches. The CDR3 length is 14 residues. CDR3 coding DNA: TGTGCCAGCCTACGGGACAGGGCGCAAGAGACCCAGTACTTC. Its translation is CASLRDRAQETQYF.

Here the CDR3 reads CASSDPFRGNTIYF. Here the CDR3 DNA reads TGTGCCAGCAGTGATCCATTCCGCGGGAACACCATATATTTT. This rearrangement joins TRBV25-1 to TRBJ1-3; unclear D gene. There are 14 residues in the CDR3. Germline assignment: CDR1 MGHDK and CDR2 SYGVNS. The V end was cut by 3 bases, the J end by 7 bases, with 13 bases between.

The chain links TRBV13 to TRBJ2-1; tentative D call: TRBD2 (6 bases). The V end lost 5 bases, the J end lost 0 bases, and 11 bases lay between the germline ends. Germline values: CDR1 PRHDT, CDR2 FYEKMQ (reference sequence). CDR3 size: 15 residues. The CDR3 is CASSIAGSSYNEQFF. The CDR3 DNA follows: TGTGCCAGCAGCATCGCGGGGAGCTCCTACAATGAGCAGTTCTTC.

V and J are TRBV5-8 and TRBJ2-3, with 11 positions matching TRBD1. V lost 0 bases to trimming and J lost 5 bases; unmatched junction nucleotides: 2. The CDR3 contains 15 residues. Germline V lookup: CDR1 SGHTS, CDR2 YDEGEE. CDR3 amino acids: CASSLAGTGGDTQYF. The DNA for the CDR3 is TGTGCCAGCAGCTTGGCAGGGACAGGGGGAGATACGCAGTATTTT.

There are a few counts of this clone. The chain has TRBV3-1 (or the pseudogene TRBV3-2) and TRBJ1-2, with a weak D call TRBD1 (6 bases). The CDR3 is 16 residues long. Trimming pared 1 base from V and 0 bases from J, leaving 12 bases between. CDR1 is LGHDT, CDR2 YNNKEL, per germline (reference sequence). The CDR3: CASSQGRTASNYGYTF. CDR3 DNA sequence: TGTGCCAGCAGCCAAGGAAGGACAGCCTCTAACTATGGCTACACCTTC.

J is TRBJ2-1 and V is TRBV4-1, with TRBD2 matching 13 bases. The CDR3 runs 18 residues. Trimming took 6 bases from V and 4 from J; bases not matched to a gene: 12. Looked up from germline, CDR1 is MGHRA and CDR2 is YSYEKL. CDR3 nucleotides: TGCGCCAGCAGATGGGAACTAGCGGGGGGGCCTCTATACAATGAGCAGTTCTTC. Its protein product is CASRWELAGGPLYNEQFF.

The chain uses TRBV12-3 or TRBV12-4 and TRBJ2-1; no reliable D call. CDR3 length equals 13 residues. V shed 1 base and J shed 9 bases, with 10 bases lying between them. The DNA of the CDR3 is TGTGCCAGCAGTTTAGGGTTTGAGGTTGAGCAGTTCTTC. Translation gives CASSLGFEVEQFF.

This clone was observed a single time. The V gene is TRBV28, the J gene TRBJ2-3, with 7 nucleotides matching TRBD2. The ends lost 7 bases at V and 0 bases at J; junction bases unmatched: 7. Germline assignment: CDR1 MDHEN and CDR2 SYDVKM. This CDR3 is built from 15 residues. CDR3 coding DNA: TGTGCCAGCACTGGGCGGGACTATAGCACAGATACGCAGTATTTT. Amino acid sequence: CASTGRDYSTDTQYF.

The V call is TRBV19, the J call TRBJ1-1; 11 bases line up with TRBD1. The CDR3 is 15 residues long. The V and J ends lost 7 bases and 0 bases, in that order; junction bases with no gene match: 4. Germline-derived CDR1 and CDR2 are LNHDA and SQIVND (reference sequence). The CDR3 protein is CASTLDRGLNTEAFF. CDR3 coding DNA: TGTGCCAGTACCCTGGACAGGGGGCTGAACACTGAAGCTTTCTTT.